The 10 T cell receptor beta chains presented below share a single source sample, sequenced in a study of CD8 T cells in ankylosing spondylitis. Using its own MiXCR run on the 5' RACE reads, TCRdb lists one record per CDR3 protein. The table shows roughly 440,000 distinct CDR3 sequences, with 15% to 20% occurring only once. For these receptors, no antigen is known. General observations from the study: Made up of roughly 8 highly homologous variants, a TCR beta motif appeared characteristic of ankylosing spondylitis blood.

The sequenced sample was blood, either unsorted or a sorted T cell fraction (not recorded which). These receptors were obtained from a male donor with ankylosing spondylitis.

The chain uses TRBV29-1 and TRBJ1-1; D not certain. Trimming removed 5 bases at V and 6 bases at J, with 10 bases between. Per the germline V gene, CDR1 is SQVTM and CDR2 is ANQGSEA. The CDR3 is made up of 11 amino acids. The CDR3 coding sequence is TGCAGCGTTCTGCACAGATCTGAAGCTTTCTTT. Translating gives CSVLHRSEAFF.

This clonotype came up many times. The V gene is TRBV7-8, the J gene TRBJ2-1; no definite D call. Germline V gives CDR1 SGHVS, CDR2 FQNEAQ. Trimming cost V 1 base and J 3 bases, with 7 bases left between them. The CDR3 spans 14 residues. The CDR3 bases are TGTGCCAGCAGCTTAGTGGGTAACTACAATGAGCAGTTCTTC. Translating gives CASSLVGNYNEQFF.

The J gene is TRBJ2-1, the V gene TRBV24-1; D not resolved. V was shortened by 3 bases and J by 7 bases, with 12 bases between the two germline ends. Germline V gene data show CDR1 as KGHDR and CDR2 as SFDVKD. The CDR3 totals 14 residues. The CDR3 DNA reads TGTGCCACCAGTGATACGGCCCAACTAAATGAGCAGTTCTTC. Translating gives CATSDTAQLNEQFF.

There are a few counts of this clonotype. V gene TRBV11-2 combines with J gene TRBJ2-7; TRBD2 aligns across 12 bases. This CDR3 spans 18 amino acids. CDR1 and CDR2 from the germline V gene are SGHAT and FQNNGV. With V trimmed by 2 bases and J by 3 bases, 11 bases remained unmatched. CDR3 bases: TGTGCCAGCAGCTTACAGGCTGGACTAGCGGGACCTAACTACGAGCAGTACTTC. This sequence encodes CASSLQAGLAGPNYEQYF.

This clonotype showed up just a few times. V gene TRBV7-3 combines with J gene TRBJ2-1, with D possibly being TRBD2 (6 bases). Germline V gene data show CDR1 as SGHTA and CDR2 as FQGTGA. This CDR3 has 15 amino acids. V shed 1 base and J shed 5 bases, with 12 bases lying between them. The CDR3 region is CASSLKSGPNNEQFF. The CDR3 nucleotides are TGTGCCAGCAGCTTAAAGAGCGGGCCGAACAATGAGCAGTTCTTC.

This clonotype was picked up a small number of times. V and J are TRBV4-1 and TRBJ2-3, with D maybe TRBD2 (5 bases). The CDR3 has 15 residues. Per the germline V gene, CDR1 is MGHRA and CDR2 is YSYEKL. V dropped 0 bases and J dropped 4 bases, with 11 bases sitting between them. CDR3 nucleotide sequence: TGCGCCAGCAGCCAAGAAACGGACTTATCAGATACGCAGTATTTT. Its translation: CASSQETDLSDTQYF.

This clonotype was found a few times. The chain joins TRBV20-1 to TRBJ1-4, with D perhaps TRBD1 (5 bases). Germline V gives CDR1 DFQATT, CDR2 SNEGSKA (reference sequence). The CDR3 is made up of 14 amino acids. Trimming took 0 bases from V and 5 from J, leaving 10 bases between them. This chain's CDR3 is CSARDLYRNEKLFF. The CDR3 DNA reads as TGCAGTGCTAGAGATCTATACAGGAATGAAAAACTGTTTTTT.

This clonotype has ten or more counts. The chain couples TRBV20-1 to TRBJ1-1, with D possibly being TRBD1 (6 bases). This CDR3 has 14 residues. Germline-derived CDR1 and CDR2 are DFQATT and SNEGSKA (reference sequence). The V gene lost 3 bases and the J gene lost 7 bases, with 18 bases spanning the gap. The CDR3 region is CSASVGRGLGEAFF. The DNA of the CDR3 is TGCAGTGCTAGTGTCGGCAGGGGCCTGGGTGAAGCTTTCTTT.

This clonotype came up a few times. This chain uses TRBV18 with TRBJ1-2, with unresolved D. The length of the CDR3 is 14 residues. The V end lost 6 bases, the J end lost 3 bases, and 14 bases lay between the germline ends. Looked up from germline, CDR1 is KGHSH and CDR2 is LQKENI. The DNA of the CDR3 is TGTGCCAGCTCCTACGGTGATGGGGACTATGGCTACACCTTC. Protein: CASSYGDGDYGYTF.

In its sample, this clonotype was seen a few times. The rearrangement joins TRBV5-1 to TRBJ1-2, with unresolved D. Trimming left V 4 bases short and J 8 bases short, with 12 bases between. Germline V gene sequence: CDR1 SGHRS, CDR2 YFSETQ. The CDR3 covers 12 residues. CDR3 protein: CASSKDLLGYTF. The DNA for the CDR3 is TGCGCCAGCAGCAAAGACCTCTTGGGCTACACCTTC.